The clone carrying this T cell receptor (beta chain) has a count of ten or more. TCR beta CDR3 region amplification was performed from RNA transcripts. The TCR CDR3 first-round RT-PCR relied on the HTBI primer set. TCRdb re-called the multiplex PCR reads through MiXCR, storing one row per CDR3 protein. The sample holds approximately 600,000 distinct CDR3 sequences; roughly 20% are singletons and the top ten take around a third. These data belong to a study of T cells in Graves' hyperthyroidism and ophthalmopathy. Across the study: Upon initial diagnosis and before any treatment, peripheral blood was collected.

In germline, CDR1 is LGHDT, CDR2 YNNKEL (reference sequence). V was pared by 6 bases and J by 6 bases, with 8 bases between. The CDR3 has 11 residues. V usage is TRBV3-1 and J usage is TRBJ1-2; weak D call: TRBD1 (6 bases). The receptor's source is a man aged 25-45 years with Graves' ophthalmopathy. The source material was blood. The CDR3 is CASSYRDGYTF. The CDR3 nucleotides are TGTGCCAGCAGTTACAGGGATGGCTACACCTTC.